A selection of T cell receptor beta chains follows, all from one sample in a study of cytomegalovirus exposure and HLA in healthy donors. The protocol was immunoSEQ multiplex PCR, while the TCRdb copy is restricted to in-frame clones and leaves out a portion. Here the sample spans some 130,000 clones, 79% being singletons. Sequencing was carried out using PBMCs. The receptors come from a man aged 18 to 29 in good health and CMV-seronegative. The CDR3 runs from the conserved cysteine through the conserved F or W. A D gene is named only where the DNA matches it firmly. Size tells how often a clone was seen (once, few, many) or the class of an expanded clone, and some rows leave it out.

J: TRBJ2-5
size: NA
V: TRBV5-1
D: NA
CDR3: CASSLAWGLQETQYF
DNA: TGCGCCAGCAGCTTGGCCTGGGGGCTCCAAGAGACCCAGTACTTC

J: TRBJ2-2
size: NA
V: TRBV27
D: TRBD2
CDR3: CASTRTSGIGELFF
DNA: TGTGCCAGTACAAGGACTAGCGGGATCGGGGAGCTGTTTTTT

J: TRBJ1-6
size: NA
V: TRBV15
D: TRBD1
CDR3: CATSRELRETGNSPLHF
DNA: TGTGCCACCAGCAGAGAGTTGAGAGAGACAGGGAATTCACCCCTCCACTTT

J: TRBJ2-7
size: NA
V: TRBV4-3
D: TRBD2
CDR3: CASSQDSPRSGSTYEQYF
DNA: TGCGCCAGCAGCCAAGACTCCCCCCGTAGCGGGTCAACCTACGAGCAGTACTTC

J: TRBJ2-6
size: NA
V: TRBV18
D: NA
CDR3: CASSPPSRGVREGPSGANVLTF
DNA: TGTGCCAGCTCACCACCAAGTAGGGGGGTGAGGGAGGGCCCCTCTGGGGCCAACGTCCTGACTTTC

J: TRBJ2-7
size: NA
V: TRBV4-3
D: NA
CDR3: CASSPTGLAGLSYEQYF
DNA: TGCGCCAGCAGCCCCACCGGTCTCGCGGGTCTCTCCTACGAGCAGTACTTC

J: TRBJ2-2
size: NA
V: TRBV4-1
D: NA
CDR3: CASSGVGGAPGELFF
DNA: TGCGCCAGCAGTGGGGTGGGGGGGGCCCCCGGGGAGCTGTTTTTT

J: TRBJ1-1
size: NA
V: TRBV4-2
D: NA
CDR3: CASSQDWSGGEAFF
DNA: TGTGCCAGCAGCCAAGATTGGTCGGGGGGTGAAGCTTTCTTT

J: TRBJ1-2
size: NA
V: TRBV2
D: TRBD1
CDR3: CASSRDRGSGHGYTF
DNA: TGTGCCAGCAGCCGGGACAGGGGATCTGGCCATGGCTACACCTTC

J: TRBJ1-4
size: NA
V: TRBV6-5
D: TRBD1
CDR3: CASEQGANEKLFF
DNA: TGTGCCAGCGAGCAGGGGGCTAATGAAAAACTGTTTTTT

J: TRBJ2-2
size: NA
V: TRBV5-6
D: NA
CDR3: CASSPSAENTGELFF
DNA: TGTGCCAGCAGCCCTTCCGCAGAGAACACCGGGGAGCTGTTTTTT

J: TRBJ1-2
size: NA
V: TRBV5-1
D: TRBD1
CDR3: CASSLATGDYGYTF
DNA: TGCGCCAGCAGCTTGGCCACAGGGGACTATGGCTACACCTTC

J: TRBJ1-1
size: NA
V: TRBV18
D: TRBD1
CDR3: CASSPWTGKNTEAFF
DNA: TGTGCCAGCTCACCTTGGACAGGAAAGAACACTGAAGCTTTCTTT

J: TRBJ2-3
size: NA
V: TRBV4-3
D: NA
CDR3: CASSQDQVPDTQYF
DNA: TGCGCCAGCAGCCAAGATCAGGTCCCAGATACGCAGTATTTT

J: TRBJ1-6
size: NA
V: TRBV13
D: TRBD1
CDR3: CASSSGTARQALHF
DNA: TGTGCCAGCAGCTCCGGGACAGCGCGCCAAGCCCTCCACTTT

J: TRBJ2-5
size: NA
V: TRBV4-1
D: NA
CDR3: CASSRLGAGETQYF
DNA: TGCGCCAGCAGTCGGCTGGGGGCAGGGGAGACCCAGTACTTC

J: TRBJ2-1
size: NA
V: TRBV30
D: TRBD2
CDR3: CAWSVGTSGSPEQFF
DNA: TGTGCCTGGAGTGTAGGGACTAGCGGCTCCCCTGAGCAGTTCTTC

J: TRBJ1-6
size: NA
V: TRBV30
D: NA
CDR3: CAWSRDTSPLHF
DNA: TGTGCCTGGAGCCGGGACACTTCACCCCTCCACTTT

J: TRBJ1-4
size: NA
V: TRBV5-4
D: NA
CDR3: CASSSDRLPTNEKLFF
DNA: TGTGCCAGCAGCTCGGACAGATTACCAACTAATGAAAAACTGTTTTTT

J: TRBJ2-2
size: few
V: TRBV25-1
D: NA
CDR3: CATRQLNTGELFF
DNA: TGTGCCACAAGACAGCTGAACACCGGGGAGCTGTTTTTT

J: TRBJ1-4
size: NA
V: TRBV29-1
D: TRBD1
CDR3: CSATGQLGEKLFF
DNA: TGCAGCGCAACGGGACAGCTGGGAGAAAAACTGTTTTTT

J: TRBJ1-2
size: NA
V: TRBV30
D: NA
CDR3: CAWAGAVTKALPGYGYTF
DNA: TGTGCCTGGGCAGGCGCAGTCACAAAGGCTCTTCCGGGATATGGCTACACCTTC

J: TRBJ2-1
size: NA
V: TRBV5-1
D: NA
CDR3: CASRREIAYNEQFF
DNA: TGCGCCAGCAGGAGGGAGATAGCCTACAATGAGCAGTTCTTC

J: TRBJ1-1
size: NA
V: TRBV6-5
D: TRBD1
CDR3: CASSYDRGNTEAFF
DNA: TGTGCCAGCAGTTACGACAGGGGAAATACTGAAGCTTTCTTT

J: TRBJ1-1
size: few
V: TRBV5-1
D: NA
CDR3: CASSFGVSSFEAFF
DNA: TGCGCCAGCAGCTTCGGGGTCAGCTCCTTTGAAGCTTTCTTT

J: TRBJ2-3
size: NA
V: TRBV7-3
D: NA
CDR3: CASRKGPGTDTQYF
DNA: TGTGCCAGCAGAAAAGGGCCAGGGACAGATACGCAGTATTTT